A selection of T cell receptor beta chains follows, all from one sample in a study of T cell changes during pregnancy in multiple sclerosis. Clones were read by immunoSEQ multiplex PCR, and TCRdb kept only the in-frame ones, dropping some. The table has more than 40,000 clones, roughly 90% seen once. The sample here was peripheral blood, taken in the first trimester of pregnancy. The origin of the receptors is a female donor in good health, enrolled as a control in a pregnancy study. Each CDR3 is given with its conserved first and last residue. Fields, in order: D gene, J gene, clone size, V gene, CDR3 protein. The D gene is left open where the match is weak. The size field is filled for only some rows; it gives once, few, many or a size class.

TRBD1	TRBJ2-3	.	TRBV28	CASSSRQGRTDTQYF
.	TRBJ2-2	few	TRBV28	CASSLSSSISTGELFF
.	TRBJ2-4	.	TRBV4-2	CASSQDRGGVAKNIQYF
.	TRBJ2-7	.	TRBV4-2	CASSQETGSGEQYF
.	TRBJ1-5	.	TRBV28	CASSFAGGGLNQPQHF
.	TRBJ1-1	few	TRBV6-1	CASNPTGNDSAFF
.	TRBJ1-2	.	TRBV19	CASSIEAGFYGYTF
TRBD1	TRBJ1-1	.	TRBV4-1	CASSQAVTGTMAMNTEAFF
.	TRBJ2-1	once	TRBV5-1	CASSFPGNNEQFF
TRBD1	TRBJ1-2	.	TRBV23-1	CASSQIPDRVLGYTF
.	TRBJ1-4	.	TRBV28	CASRKTGPDEKLFF
TRBD1	TRBJ2-5	.	TRBV6-5	CASTRDSQETQYF
TRBD2	TRBJ2-2	.	TRBV9	CASSTAGGGSGELFF
.	TRBJ1-1	.	TRBV5-5	CASSLGGGGGEAFF
.	TRBJ2-1	.	TRBV19	CASRSIFDEQFF
.	TRBJ2-1	.	TRBV11-2	CASSLEVGIYNEQFF
TRBD2	TRBJ2-1	.	TRBV2	CASNLGLAGRNEQFF
.	TRBJ1-2	.	TRBV6-5	CASKRTTSYGYTF
TRBD1	TRBJ2-7	.	TRBV7-2	CASSLAGQGTYEQYF
.	TRBJ2-3	.	TRBV2	CATFAQGSTDTQYF
.	TRBJ2-5	once	TRBV15	CATSRDKNGETQYF
TRBD2	TRBJ2-1	once	TRBV14	CASSQWGLAGTNEQFF